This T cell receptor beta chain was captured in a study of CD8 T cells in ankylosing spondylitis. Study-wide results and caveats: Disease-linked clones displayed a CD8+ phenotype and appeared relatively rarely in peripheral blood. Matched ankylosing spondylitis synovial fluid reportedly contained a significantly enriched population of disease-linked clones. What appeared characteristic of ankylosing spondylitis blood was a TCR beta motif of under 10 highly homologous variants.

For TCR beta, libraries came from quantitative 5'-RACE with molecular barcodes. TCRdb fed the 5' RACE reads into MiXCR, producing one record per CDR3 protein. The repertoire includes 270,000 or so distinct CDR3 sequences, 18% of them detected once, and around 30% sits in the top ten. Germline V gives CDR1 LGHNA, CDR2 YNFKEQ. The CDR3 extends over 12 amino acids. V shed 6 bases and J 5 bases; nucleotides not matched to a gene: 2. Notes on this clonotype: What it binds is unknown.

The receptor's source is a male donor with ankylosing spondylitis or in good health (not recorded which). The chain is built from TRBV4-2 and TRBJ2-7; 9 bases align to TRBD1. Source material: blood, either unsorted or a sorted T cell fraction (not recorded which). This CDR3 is CASRGQGHEQYF. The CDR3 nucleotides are TGTGCCAGCAGGGGACAGGGCCACGAGCAGTACTTC.